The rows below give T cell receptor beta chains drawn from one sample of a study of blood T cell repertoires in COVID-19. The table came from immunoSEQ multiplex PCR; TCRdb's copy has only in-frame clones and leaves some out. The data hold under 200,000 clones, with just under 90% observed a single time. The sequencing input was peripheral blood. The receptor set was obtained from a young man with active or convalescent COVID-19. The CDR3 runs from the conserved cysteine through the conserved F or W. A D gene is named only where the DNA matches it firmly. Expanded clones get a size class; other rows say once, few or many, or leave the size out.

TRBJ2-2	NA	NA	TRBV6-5	CASSLDANTGELFF	TGTGCCAGCAGTCTAGACGCGAACACCGGGGAGCTGTTTTTT
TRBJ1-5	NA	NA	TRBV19	CASEQGWSNQPQHF	TGTGCCAGCGAACAGGGTTGGAGCAATCAGCCCCAGCATTTT
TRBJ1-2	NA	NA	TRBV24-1	CATGRTVQNYGYTF	TGTGCCACCGGACGGACAGTCCAAAACTATGGCTACACCTTC
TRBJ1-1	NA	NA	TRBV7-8	CASSLAGGTTKAFF	TGTGCCAGCAGCTTAGCGGGGGGGACGACGAAAGCTTTCTTT
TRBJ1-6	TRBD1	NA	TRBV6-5	CASSPPGQGNSPLHF	TGTGCCAGCAGTCCTCCGGGACAGGGGAATTCACCCCTCCACTTT
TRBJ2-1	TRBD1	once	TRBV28	CASSMGTGAYNEQFF	TGTGCCAGCAGTATGGGGACAGGGGCCTACAATGAGCAGTTCTTC
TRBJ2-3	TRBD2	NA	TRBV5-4	CASSLRLADTDTQYF	TGTGCCAGCAGCTTGCGTCTAGCGGACACAGATACGCAGTATTTT
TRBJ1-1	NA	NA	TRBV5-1	CASSLTGLNTEAFF	TGCGCCAGCAGCCTGACAGGATTGAACACTGAAGCTTTCTTT
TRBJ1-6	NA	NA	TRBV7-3	CASSSTRDPGSPLHF	TGTGCCAGCAGCAGTACCCGGGATCCGGGTTCACCCCTCCACTTT
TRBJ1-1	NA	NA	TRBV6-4	CASSDTSGQGLLSEAFF	TGTGCCAGCAGTGACACGTCGGGGCAGGGACTTTTATCCGAAGCTTTCTTT
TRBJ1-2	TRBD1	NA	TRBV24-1	CATSDSGPTGVSYGYTF	TGTGCCACCAGTGATTCGGGGCCGACAGGGGTGAGCTATGGCTACACCTTC
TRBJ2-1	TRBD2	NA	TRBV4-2	CASSLNYQITSAWFF	TGTGCCAGCAGCCTAAATTACCAAATTACTAGCGCGTGGTTCTTC
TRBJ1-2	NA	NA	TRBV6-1	CASSEGGLGGYTF	TGTGCCAGCAGTGAAGGGGGGCTAGGGGGCTACACCTTC
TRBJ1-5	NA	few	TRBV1	CTSSQDEGWGNQPQHF	TGCACCAGCAGCCAAGATGAGGGTTGGGGCAATCAGCCCCAGCATTTT
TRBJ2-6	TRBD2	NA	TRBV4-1	CASSQESLGLAGEEANVLTF	TGCGCCAGCAGCCAAGAATCCTTGGGACTAGCGGGAGAAGAGGCCAACGTCCTGACTTTC
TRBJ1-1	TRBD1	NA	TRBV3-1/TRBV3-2	CASSQGTGVGEAFF	TGTGCCAGCAGCCAAGGGACAGGGGTTGGTGAAGCTTTCTTT
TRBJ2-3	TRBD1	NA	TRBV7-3	CASSQHTGTGLGTDTQYF	TGTGCCAGCAGCCAACACACCGGGACAGGGTTAGGCACAGATACGCAGTATTTT
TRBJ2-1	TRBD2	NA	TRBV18	CASSPGTSGNNEQFF	TGTGCCAGCTCACCAGGGACTAGCGGTAACAATGAGCAGTTCTTC
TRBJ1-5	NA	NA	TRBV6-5	CASSQSFISNQPQHF	TGTGCCAGCAGTCAGTCCTTTATTAGCAATCAGCCCCAGCATTTT
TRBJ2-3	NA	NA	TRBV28	CASNTISSGGDFYRDTQYF	TGTGCCAGCAACACGATATCCTCTGGAGGAGACTTCTATAGGGATACGCAGTATTTT
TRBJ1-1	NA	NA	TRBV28	CASTTEWSTAFF	TGTGCCAGCACGACAGAATGGTCAACAGCTTTCTTT
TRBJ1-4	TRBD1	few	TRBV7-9	CASSSRGYPEKLFF	TGTGCCAGCAGCTCCAGGGGGTACCCTGAAAAACTGTTTTTT
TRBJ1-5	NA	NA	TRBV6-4	CASSAGSNQPQHF	TGTGCCAGCAGTGCGGGGAGCAATCAGCCCCAGCATTTT
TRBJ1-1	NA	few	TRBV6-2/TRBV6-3	CASSYIAWGVSYKAFF	TGTGCCAGCAGTTACATCGCGTGGGGCGTTAGCTACAAAGCTTTCTTT
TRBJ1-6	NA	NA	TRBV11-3	CASSRRGNNSPLHF	TGTGCCAGCAGCCGGAGGGGCAATAATTCACCCCTCCACTTT
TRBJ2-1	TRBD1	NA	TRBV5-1	CASSLEFDRGLINEQFF	TGCGCCAGCAGCTTGGAGTTTGACAGGGGTTTGATCAATGAGCAGTTCTTC
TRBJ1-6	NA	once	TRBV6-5	CASSYSDTSNSPLHF	TGTGCCAGCAGTTACTCGGACACTTCAAATTCACCCCTCCACTTT
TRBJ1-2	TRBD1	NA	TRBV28	CASLKGALGLGYTF	TGTGCCAGCCTAAAGGGGGCCTTGGGATTAGGCTACACCTTC
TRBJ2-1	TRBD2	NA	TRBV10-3	CAISDPGTSGRREQFF	TGTGCCATCAGTGACCCCGGGACTAGCGGGAGGCGTGAGCAGTTCTTC
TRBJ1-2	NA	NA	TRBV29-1	CSVTDSTNYGYTF	TGCAGCGTTACCGACAGCACTAACTATGGCTACACCTTC
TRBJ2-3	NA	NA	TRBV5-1	CASSPRGDPGGTDTQYF	TGCGCCAGCAGCCCCCGAGGAGACCCCGGGGGCACAGATACGCAGTATTTT
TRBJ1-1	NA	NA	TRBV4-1	CASAGQANTEAFF	TGCGCCAGCGCAGGCCAGGCGAACACTGAAGCTTTCTTT
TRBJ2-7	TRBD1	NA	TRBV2	CASSAGQGFGRDEQYF	TGTGCCAGCAGCGCCGGACAGGGGTTCGGTAGGGACGAGCAGTACTTC
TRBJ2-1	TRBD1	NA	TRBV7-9	CASRWDRNYNEQFF	TGTGCCAGCAGATGGGACAGGAACTACAATGAGCAGTTCTTC
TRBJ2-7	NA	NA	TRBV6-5	CASSSDSYEQYF	TGTGCCAGCAGCTCCGACAGTTACGAGCAGTACTTC
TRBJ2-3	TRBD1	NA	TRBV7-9	CASSPTRDRVATDTQYF	TGTGCCAGCAGCCCGACCCGGGACAGAGTAGCCACAGATACGCAGTATTTT
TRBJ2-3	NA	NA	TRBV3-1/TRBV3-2	CASSQGGHLSTDTQYF	TGTGCCAGCAGCCAAGGGGGGCACTTAAGCACAGATACGCAGTATTTT
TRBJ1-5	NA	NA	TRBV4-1	CASSQRIAGRNSNQPQHF	TGCGCCAGCAGCCAACGCATAGCAGGGAGGAATAGCAATCAGCCCCAGCATTTT
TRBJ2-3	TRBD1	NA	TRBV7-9	CASSSYQGQSSTDTQYF	TGTGCCAGCAGCTCATATCAGGGACAGAGTAGCACAGATACGCAGTATTTT
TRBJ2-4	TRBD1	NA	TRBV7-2	CASSISGGIKNIQYF	TGTGCCAGCAGCATCTCAGGGGGAATAAAAAACATTCAGTACTTC
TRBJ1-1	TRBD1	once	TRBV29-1	CSVGGQMNTEAFF	TGCAGCGTGGGGGGACAGATGAACACTGAAGCTTTCTTT
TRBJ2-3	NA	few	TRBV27	CASSSTLFSGQRTSTDTQYF	TGTGCCAGCAGTTCCACCCTTTTTTCCGGACAGCGAACTAGCACAGATACGCAGTATTTT
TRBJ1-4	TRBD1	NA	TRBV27	CASSLLSPGTGRGATNEKLFF	TGTGCCAGCAGTTTACTCTCCCCCGGGACAGGGAGGGGGGCAACTAATGAAAAACTGTTTTTT
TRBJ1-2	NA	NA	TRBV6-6	CASSSRGSGEGYTF	TGTGCCAGCAGTTCCAGGGGCAGCGGGGAGGGCTACACCTTC
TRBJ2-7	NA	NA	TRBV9	CASSVGRESTFEQYF	TGTGCCAGCAGCGTAGGACGGGAGTCTACTTTCGAGCAGTACTTC
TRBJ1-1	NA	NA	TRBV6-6	CASSPRQGTEAFF	TGTGCCAGCAGTCCACGCCAGGGCACTGAAGCTTTCTTT